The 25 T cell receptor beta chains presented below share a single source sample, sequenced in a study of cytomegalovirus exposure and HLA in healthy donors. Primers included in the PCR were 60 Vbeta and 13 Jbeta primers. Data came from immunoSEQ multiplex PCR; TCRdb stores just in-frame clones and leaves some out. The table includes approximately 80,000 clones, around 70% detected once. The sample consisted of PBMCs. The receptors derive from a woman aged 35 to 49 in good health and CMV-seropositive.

For the CDR3, the DNA is TGTGCCAGCAGTTCCTCGGCGGGTGCTAATGAAAAACTGTTTTTT. This encodes CASSSSAGANEKLFF. This chain connects TRBV25-1 to TRBJ1-4; D unclear. Germline V gene data show CDR1 as MGHDK and CDR2 as SYGVNS. Trimming pared 5 bases from V and 3 bases from J, leaving 13 bases between. CDR3 length: 15 amino acids.

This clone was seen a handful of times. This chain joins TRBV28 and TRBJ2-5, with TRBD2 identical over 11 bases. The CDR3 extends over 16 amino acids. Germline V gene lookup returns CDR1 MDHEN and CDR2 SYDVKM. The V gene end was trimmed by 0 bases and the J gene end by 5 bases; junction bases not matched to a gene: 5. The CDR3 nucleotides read TGTGCCAGCAGTTTATGGTCTAGCGGGAGGTTGGAGACCCAGTACTTC. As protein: CASSLWSSGRLETQYF. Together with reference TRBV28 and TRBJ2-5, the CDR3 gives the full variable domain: DVKVTQSSRYLVKRTGEKVFLECVQDMDHENMFWYRQDPGLGLRLIYFSYDVKMKEKGDIPEGYSVSREKKERFSLILESASTNQTSMYLCASSLWSSGRLETQYFGPGTRLLVL.

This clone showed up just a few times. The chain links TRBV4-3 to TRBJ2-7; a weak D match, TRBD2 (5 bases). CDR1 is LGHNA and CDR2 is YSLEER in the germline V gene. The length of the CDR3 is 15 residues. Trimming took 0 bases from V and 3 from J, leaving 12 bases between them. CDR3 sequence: CASSQDLATIYEQYF. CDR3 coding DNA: TGCGCCAGCAGCCAAGATTTGGCGACTATCTACGAGCAGTACTTC.

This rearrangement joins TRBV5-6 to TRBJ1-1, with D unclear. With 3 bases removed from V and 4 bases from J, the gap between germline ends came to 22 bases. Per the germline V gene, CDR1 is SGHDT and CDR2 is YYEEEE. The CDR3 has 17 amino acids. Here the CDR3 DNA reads TGTGCCAGCAGCTCTTTGCGGGGAGGAAAAACACGCACTGAAGCTTTCTTT. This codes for CASSSLRGGKTRTEAFF.

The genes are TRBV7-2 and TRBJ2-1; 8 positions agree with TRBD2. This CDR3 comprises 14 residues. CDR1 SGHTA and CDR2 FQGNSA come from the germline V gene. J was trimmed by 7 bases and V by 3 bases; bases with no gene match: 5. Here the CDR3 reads CASSFTGGINEQFF. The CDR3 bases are TGTGCCAGCAGCTTCACGGGAGGGATAAATGAGCAGTTCTTC.

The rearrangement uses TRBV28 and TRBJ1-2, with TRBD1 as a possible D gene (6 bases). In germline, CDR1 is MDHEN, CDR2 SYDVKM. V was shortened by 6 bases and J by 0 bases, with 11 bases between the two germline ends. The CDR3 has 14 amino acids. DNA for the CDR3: TGTGCCAGCAGCCCAACAGGGCCTAACTATGGCTACACCTTC. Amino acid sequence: CASSPTGPNYGYTF.

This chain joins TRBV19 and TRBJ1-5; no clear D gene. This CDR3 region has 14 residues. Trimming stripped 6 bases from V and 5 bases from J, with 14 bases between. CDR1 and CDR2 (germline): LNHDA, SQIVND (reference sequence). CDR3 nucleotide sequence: TGTGCCAGTAGGGGCAGGCCGAATTATCAGCCCCAGCATTTT. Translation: CASRGRPNYQPQHF.

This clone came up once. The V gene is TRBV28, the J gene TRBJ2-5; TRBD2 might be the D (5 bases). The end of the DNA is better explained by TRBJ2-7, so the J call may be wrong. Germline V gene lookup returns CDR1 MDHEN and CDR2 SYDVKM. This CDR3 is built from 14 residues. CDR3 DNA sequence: TGTGCCAGCAGTTTAGTGCAGGAGGCCCACGAGCAGTACTTC. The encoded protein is CASSLVQEAHEQYF.

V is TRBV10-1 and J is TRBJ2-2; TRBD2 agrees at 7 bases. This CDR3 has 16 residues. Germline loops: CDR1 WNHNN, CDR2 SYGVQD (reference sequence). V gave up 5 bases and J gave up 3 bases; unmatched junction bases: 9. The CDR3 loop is CASSWGGPLDTGELFF. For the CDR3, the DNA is TGCGCCAGCAGTTGGGGGGGTCCATTGGACACCGGGGAGCTGTTTTTT.

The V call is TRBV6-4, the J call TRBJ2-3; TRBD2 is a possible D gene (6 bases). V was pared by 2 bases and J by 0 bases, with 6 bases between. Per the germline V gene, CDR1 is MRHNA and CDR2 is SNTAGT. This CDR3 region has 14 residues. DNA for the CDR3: TGTGCCAGCAGTGACGGGACTAGCACAGATACGCAGTATTTT. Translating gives CASSDGTSTDTQYF.

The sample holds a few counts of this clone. The CDR3 sequence: CSVGTGNTEAFF. The CDR3 DNA is TGCAGCGTCGGGACAGGGAACACTGAAGCTTTCTTT. The chain recombines TRBV29-1 with TRBJ1-1, with TRBD1 identical over 8 bases. The germline CDR1 and CDR2 sequences are SQVTM and ANQGSEA. The CDR3 sequence is 12 residues long. With V trimmed by 6 bases and J by 1 base, 1 base remained unmatched.

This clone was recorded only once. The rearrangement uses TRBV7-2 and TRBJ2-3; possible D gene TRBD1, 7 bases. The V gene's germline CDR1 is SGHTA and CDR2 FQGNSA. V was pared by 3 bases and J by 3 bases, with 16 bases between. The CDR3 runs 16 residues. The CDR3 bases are TGTGCCAGCAGCTTGGGGGGACAGCTAGGGACAGATACGCAGTATTTT. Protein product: CASSLGGQLGTDTQYF.

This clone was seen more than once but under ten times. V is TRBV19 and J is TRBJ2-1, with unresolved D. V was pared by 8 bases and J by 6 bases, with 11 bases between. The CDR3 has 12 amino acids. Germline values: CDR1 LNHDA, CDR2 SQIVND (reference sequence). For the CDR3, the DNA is TGTGCCAGTGGAAGGAGCATCAATGAGCAGTTCTTC. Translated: CASGRSINEQFF. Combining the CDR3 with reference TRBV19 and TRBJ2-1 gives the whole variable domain DGGITQSPKYLFRKEGQNVTLSCEQNLNHDAMYWYRQDPGQGLRLIYYSQIVNDFQKGDIAEGYSVSREKKESFPLTVTSAQKNPTAFYLCASGRSINEQFFGPGTRLTVL.

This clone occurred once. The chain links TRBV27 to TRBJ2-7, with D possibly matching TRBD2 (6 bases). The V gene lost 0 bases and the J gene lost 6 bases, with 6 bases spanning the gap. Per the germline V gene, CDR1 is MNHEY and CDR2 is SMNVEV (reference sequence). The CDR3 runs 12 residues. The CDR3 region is CASSLSGLEQYF. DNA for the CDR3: TGTGCCAGCAGTTTATCGGGACTCGAGCAGTACTTC.

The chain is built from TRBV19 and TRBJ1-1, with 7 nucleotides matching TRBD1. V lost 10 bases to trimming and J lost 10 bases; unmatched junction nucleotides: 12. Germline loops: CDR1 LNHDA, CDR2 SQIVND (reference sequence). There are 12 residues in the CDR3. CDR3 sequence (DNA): TGTGCCACCCGGGACAGCCCCGAAGGAGCTTTCTTT. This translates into CATRDSPEGAFF.

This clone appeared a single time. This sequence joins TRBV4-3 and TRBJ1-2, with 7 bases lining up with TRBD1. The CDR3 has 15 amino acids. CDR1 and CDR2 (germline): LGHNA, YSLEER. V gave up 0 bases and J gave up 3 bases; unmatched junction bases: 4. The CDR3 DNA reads TGCGCCAGCAGCCAAGATCACAGGGGAGACTATGGCTACACCTTC. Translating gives CASSQDHRGDYGYTF.

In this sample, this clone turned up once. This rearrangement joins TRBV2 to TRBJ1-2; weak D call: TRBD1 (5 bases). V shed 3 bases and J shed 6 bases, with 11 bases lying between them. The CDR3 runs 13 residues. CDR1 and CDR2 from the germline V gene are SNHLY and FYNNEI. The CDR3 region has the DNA TGTGCCAGCAGTGACCAGGGTTTCGATGGCTACACCTTC. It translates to CASSDQGFDGYTF.

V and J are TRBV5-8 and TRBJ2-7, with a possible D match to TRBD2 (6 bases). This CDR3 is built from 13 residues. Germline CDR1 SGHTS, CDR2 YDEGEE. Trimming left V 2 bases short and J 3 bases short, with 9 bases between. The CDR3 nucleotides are TGTGCCAGCAGCTTAGCGGAGGGCTACGAGCAGTACTTC. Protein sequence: CASSLAEGYEQYF.

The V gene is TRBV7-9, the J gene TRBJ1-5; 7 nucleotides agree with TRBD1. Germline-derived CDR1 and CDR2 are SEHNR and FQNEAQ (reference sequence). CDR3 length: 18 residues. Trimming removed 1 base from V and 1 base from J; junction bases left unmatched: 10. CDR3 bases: TGTGCCAGCAGCTTAGTAGTAGGGGGACAGCGAAGCAATCAGCCCCAGCATTTT. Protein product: CASSLVVGGQRSNQPQHF.

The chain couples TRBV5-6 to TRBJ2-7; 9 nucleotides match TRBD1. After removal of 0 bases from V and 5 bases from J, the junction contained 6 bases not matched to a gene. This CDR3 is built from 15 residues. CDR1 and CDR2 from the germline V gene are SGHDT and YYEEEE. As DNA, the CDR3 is TGTGCCAGCAGCTTGGAACCGGGACAGGGCAACGAGCAGTACTTC. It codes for CASSLEPGQGNEQYF.

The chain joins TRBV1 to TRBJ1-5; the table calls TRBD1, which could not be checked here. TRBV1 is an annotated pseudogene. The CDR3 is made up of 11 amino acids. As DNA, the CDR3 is TGCACCAGCAGCCTGACACGGCCCCAGCATTTT. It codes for CTSSLTRPQHF.

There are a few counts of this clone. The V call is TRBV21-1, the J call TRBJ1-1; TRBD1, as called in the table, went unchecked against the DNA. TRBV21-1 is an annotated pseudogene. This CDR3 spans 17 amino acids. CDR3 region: CASSKYLRTGENTEAFF. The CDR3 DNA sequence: TGTGCCAGCAGCAAATACCTTCGGACAGGGGAGAACACTGAAGCTTTCTTT.

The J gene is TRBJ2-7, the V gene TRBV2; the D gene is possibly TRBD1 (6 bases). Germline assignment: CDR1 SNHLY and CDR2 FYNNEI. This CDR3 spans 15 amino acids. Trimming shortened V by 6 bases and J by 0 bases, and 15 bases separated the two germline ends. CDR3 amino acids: CASRRNREPSYEQYF. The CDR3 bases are TGTGCCAGCAGGCGAAACAGGGAGCCCTCCTACGAGCAGTACTTC.

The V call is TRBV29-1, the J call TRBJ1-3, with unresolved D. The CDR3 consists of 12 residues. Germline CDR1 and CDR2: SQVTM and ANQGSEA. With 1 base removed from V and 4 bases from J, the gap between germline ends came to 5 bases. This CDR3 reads CSVEAGGNTIYF. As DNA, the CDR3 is TGCAGCGTTGAAGCGGGGGGAAACACCATATATTTT. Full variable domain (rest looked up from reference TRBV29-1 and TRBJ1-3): SAVISQKPSRDICQRGTSLTIQCQVDSQVTMMFWYRQQPGQSLTLIATANQGSEATYESGFVIDKFPISRPNLTFSTLTVSNMSPEDSSIYLCSVEAGGNTIYFGEGSWLTVV.

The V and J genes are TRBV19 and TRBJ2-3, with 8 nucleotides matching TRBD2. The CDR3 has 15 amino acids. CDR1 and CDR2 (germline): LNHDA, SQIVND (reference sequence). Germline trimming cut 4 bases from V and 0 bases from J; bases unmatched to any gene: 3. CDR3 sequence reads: CASSNQRGSTDTQYF. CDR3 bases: TGTGCCAGTAGTAACCAGCGGGGGAGCACAGATACGCAGTATTTT.